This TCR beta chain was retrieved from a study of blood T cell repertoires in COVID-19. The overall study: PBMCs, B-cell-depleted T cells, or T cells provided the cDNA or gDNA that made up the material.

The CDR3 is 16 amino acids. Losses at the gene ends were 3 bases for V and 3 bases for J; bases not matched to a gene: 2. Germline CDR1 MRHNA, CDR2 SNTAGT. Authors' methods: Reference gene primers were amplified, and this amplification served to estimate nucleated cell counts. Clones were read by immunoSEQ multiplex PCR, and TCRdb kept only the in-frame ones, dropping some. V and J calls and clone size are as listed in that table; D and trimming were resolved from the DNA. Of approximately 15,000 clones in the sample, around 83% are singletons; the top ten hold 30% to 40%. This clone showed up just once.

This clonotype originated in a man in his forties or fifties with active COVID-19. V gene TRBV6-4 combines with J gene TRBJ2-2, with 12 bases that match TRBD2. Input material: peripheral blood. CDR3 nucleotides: TGTGCCAGCAGTGAGACTAGCGGGAGTCACACCGGGGAGCTGTTTTTT. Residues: CASSETSGSHTGELFF.